A single sample gave rise to the 32 T cell receptor beta chains below, sequenced in a study of OX40 agonist ivuxolimab in advanced cancers. The table came from immunoSEQ multiplex PCR; TCRdb's copy has only in-frame clones and leaves some out. The repertoire includes fewer than 40,000 clones, 65% to 80% of them detected once, and approximately 12% sits in the top ten. Source: CD4+ or CD8+ T cells sorted from blood, taken in a trial of the OX40 agonist ivuxolimab. The receptors shown here come from an adult with an advanced solid tumor such as melanoma, head and neck, liver or kidney cancer.

The V call is TRBV5-1, the J call TRBJ2-1; D is perhaps TRBD1 or TRBD2 (5 bases each). The germline gives CDR1 SGHRS, CDR2 YFSETQ. The V gene lost 2 bases and the J gene lost 8 bases, with 11 bases spanning the gap. This CDR3 is built from 13 residues. In nucleotides, the CDR3 is TGCGCCAGCAGCTTCGGGACCTCGGATGAGCAGTTCTTC. Protein: CASSFGTSDEQFF.

The V call is TRBV11-2, the J call TRBJ2-3; TRBD2 matches 8 bases. Trimming took 1 base from V and 5 from J; bases not matched to a gene: 8. Per the germline V gene, CDR1 is SGHAT and CDR2 is FQNNGV. The CDR3 extends over 16 amino acids. DNA of the CDR3: TGTGCCAGCAGCTTAGGTGGCGGGGGGCGAGGAGATACGCAGTATTTT. This codes for CASSLGGGGRGDTQYF.

V gene TRBV10-3 combines with J gene TRBJ2-2, with unresolved D. From germline, CDR1 is ENHRY and CDR2 SYGVKD. Trimming removed 5 bases at V and 1 base at J, with 14 bases between. The CDR3 is 16 residues long. CDR3 DNA sequence: TGTGCCATCAGTCGTACTAACCTTAGGAACACCGGGGAGCTGTTTTTT. This codes for CAISRTNLRNTGELFF.

The chain carries TRBV11-2 and TRBJ2-7, with TRBD2 matching over 9 bases. V lost 1 base to trimming and J lost 3 bases; unmatched junction nucleotides: 4. The germline V gene has CDR1 SGHAT and CDR2 FQNNGV. The CDR3 runs 15 residues. CDR3: CASSLALAGYYEQYF. CDR3 bases: TGTGCCAGCAGCTTAGCTCTAGCGGGGTACTACGAGCAGTACTTC.

J is TRBJ1-1 and V is TRBV27; 11 positions match TRBD1. This CDR3 contains 16 residues. Germline V gene sequence: CDR1 MNHEY, CDR2 SMNVEV (reference sequence). V was pared by 2 bases and J by 3 bases, with 5 bases of the junction left unmatched. The CDR3 region has the DNA TGTGCCAGCAGTTTAAGTTGGGGACAGGGGGACACTGAAGCTTTCTTT. Its protein is CASSLSWGQGDTEAFF.

The V and J genes are TRBV11-3 and TRBJ2-3; D is unresolved. In germline, CDR1 is SGHNT, CDR2 YENEEA. V was clipped by 0 bases and J by 2 bases, with 6 bases between them. The CDR3 has 14 amino acids. CDR3 loop: CASSLDSYTDTQYF. CDR3 DNA sequence: TGTGCCAGCAGCTTAGACTCTTACACAGATACGCAGTATTTT.

The chain uses TRBV29-1 and TRBJ1-1; no firm D call. The V end lost 0 bases, the J end lost 5 bases, and 7 bases lay between the germline ends. Germline CDR1 SQVTM, CDR2 ANQGSEA. The CDR3 extends over 12 amino acids. The CDR3 sequence: CSVEDLGTEAFF. CDR3 coding DNA: TGCAGCGTTGAAGATTTGGGTACTGAAGCTTTCTTT.

The chain joins TRBV18 to TRBJ2-3, with 10 bases fitting TRBD2. This CDR3 has 15 amino acids. The junction had 4 bases not matched to a gene; V was cut back by 5 bases and J by 2 bases. Germline assignment: CDR1 KGHSH and CDR2 LQKENI. The CDR3 DNA follows: TGTGCCAGCTCATGGCTAGCGGGAGACACAGATACGCAGTATTTT. Residues: CASSWLAGDTDTQYF.

There are a few counts of this clone. The CDR3 here is CAWSGAETGANTEAFF. In nucleotides, the CDR3 is TGTGCCTGGAGTGGAGCGGAGACAGGGGCGAACACTGAAGCTTTCTTT. The V and J genes are TRBV30 and TRBJ1-1, with TRBD1 identical over 8 bases. Germline CDR1 GTSNPN, CDR2 SVGIG (reference sequence). This CDR3 is 16 amino acids long. V dropped 1 base and J dropped 1; count of bases not matched to a gene: 8. Supplemented by reference TRBV30 and TRBJ1-1, the full variable domain reads SQTIHQWPATLVQPVGSPLSLECTVEGTSNPNLYWYRQAAGRGLQLLFYSVGIGQISSEVPQNLSASRPQDRQFILSSKKLLLSDSGFYLCAWSGAETGANTEAFFGQGTRLTVV.

The CDR3 reads CASSLVLRTSGNTGELFF. The CDR3 DNA sequence: TGTGCCAGCAGCTTAGTTCTACGGACTAGCGGGAACACCGGGGAGCTGTTTTTT. The chain recombines TRBV7-6 with TRBJ2-2, with 10 bases aligning to TRBD2. CDR1 is SGHVS and CDR2 is FNYEAQ in the germline V gene. The CDR3 runs 18 residues. With 1 base clipped from V and 1 base from J, the junction kept 6 bases outside the gene matches.

About this clone itself: The same CDR3 is also encoded by other DNA sequences in this sample. This chain joins TRBV10-3 and TRBJ1-1, with 10 bases fitting TRBD1. V was pared by 6 bases and J by 4 bases, with 2 bases of the junction left unmatched. The germline V gene has CDR1 ENHRY and CDR2 SYGVKD. The CDR3 is made up of 13 amino acids. The CDR3 DNA reads as TGTGCCATCAGCGGACAGGGGGGCACTGAAGCTTTCTTT. This codes for CAISGQGGTEAFF.

The chain uses TRBV6-6 and TRBJ2-1, with D unresolved. The CDR3 has 13 amino acids. Germline V gene data show CDR1 as MNHNY and CDR2 as SVGAGI (reference sequence). The ends were cut back, 11 bases at V and 2 bases at J, with 13 bases in the middle. This CDR3 reads CASGLEAYNEQFF. CDR3 DNA sequence: TGTGCCTCCGGGCTAGAGGCCTACAATGAGCAGTTCTTC.

The rearrangement uses TRBV6-1 and TRBJ2-5; D gene uncertain. CDR3 size: 12 residues. The germline V gene encodes CDR1 MNHNS and CDR2 SASEGT. With 4 bases removed from V and 9 bases from J, the gap between germline ends came to 12 bases. Written as DNA, the CDR3 is TGTGCCAGCAGTGGAGACCCGAGGCCCCAGTACTTC. Protein sequence: CASSGDPRPQYF.

The chain joins TRBV11-2 to TRBJ2-1, with 12 bases identical to TRBD2. The junction had 5 bases not matched to a gene; V was cut back by 5 bases and J by 6 bases. The V gene's germline CDR1 is SGHAT and CDR2 FQNNGV. CDR3 length: 15 residues. The CDR3 sequence is CASSPLAGGVNEQFF. Here the CDR3 DNA reads TGTGCCAGCAGCCCTCTAGCGGGAGGGGTCAATGAGCAGTTCTTC.

This clone was found a few times. This rearrangement joins TRBV5-1 to TRBJ2-3; tentatively, D is TRBD1 (7 bases). CDR1 is SGHRS, CDR2 YFSETQ, per germline. Trimming took off 4 bases at V and 4 bases at J, with 19 bases between the two ends. The CDR3 is made up of 16 amino acids. This chain's CDR3 is CASSTSQGGQADTQYF. The CDR3 DNA sequence: TGCGCCAGCAGCACCTCCCAGGGGGGACAAGCAGATACGCAGTATTTT. The full variable domain, in which reference TRBV5-1 and TRBJ2-3 provide the parts outside the CDR3, is KAGVTQTPRYLIKTRGQQVTLSCSPISGHRSVSWYQQTPGQGLQFLFEYFSETQRNKGNFPGRFSGRQFSNSRSEMNVSTLELGDSALYLCASSTSQGGQADTQYFGPGTRLTVL.

The chain employs TRBV4-2 and TRBJ1-4, with TRBD1 matching over 7 bases. This CDR3 has 13 amino acids. Looked up from germline, CDR1 is LGHNA and CDR2 is YNFKEQ. V dropped 3 bases and J dropped 10; count of bases not matched to a gene: 5. The CDR3 loop reads CASSHGTEGKLFF. In DNA, the CDR3 is TGTGCCAGCAGCCACGGGACAGAGGGAAAACTGTTTTTT.

The chain links TRBV29-1 to TRBJ2-1, with D unclear. Germline V gene sequence: CDR1 SQVTM, CDR2 ANQGSEA. This CDR3 is 9 amino acids long. V dropped 2 bases and J dropped 10 bases, with 3 bases sitting between them. CDR3 protein: CSVEQEQFF. The CDR3 DNA follows: TGCAGCGTTGAACAAGAGCAGTTCTTC.

The chain couples TRBV7-8 to TRBJ2-5, with D perhaps matching TRBD2 (6 bases). This CDR3 has 13 amino acids. Per the germline V gene, CDR1 is SGHVS and CDR2 is FQNEAQ. Trimming left V 5 bases short and J 5 bases short, with 12 bases between. The CDR3 protein is CASSPPREETQYF. CDR3 nucleotides: TGTGCCAGCAGCCCGCCCCGGGAGGAGACCCAGTACTTC.

The rearrangement links TRBV6-1 to TRBJ1-5, with 7 bases that match TRBD1. Germline assignment: CDR1 MNHNS and CDR2 SASEGT. V trimming: 6 bases; J trimming: 3 bases; junction bases outside the gene matches: 5. This CDR3 has 14 residues. In nucleotides, the CDR3 is TGTGCCAGCAGCGTGACAGGGAACAATCAGCCCCAGCATTTT. It encodes CASSVTGNNQPQHF.

The CDR3 sequence: CASSPGASGQETQYF. As DNA, the CDR3 is TGTGCCAGCAGCCCCGGGGCTAGCGGCCAAGAGACCCAGTACTTC. The chain has TRBV4-2 and TRBJ2-5; TRBD2 aligns across 7 bases. The J segment lost 1 base and the V segment lost 4 bases, leaving 6 bases of the junction unmatched. The V gene's germline CDR1 is LGHNA and CDR2 YNFKEQ. This CDR3 is built from 15 residues.

The V gene is TRBV28, the J gene TRBJ2-6; the D is unclear. Trimming pared 6 bases from V and 1 base from J, leaving 10 bases between. Germline-derived CDR1 and CDR2 are MDHEN and SYDVKM. The CDR3 has 15 amino acids. The CDR3 region is CASSRSGSGANVLTF. CDR3 nucleotides: TGTGCCAGCAGCCGCTCAGGTTCTGGGGCCAACGTCCTGACTTTC. Filled out from reference TRBV28 and TRBJ2-6, the complete variable domain reads DVKVTQSSRYLVKRTGEKVFLECVQDMDHENMFWYRQDPGLGLRLIYFSYDVKMKEKGDIPEGYSVSREKKERFSLILESASTNQTSMYLCASSRSGSGANVLTFGAGSRLTVL.

The DNA of the CDR3 is TGTGCCAGCAGCCGGGGGCAGAACACTGAAGCTTTCTTT. As protein: CASSRGQNTEAFF. The chain couples TRBV6-5 to TRBJ1-1, with a possible D match to TRBD1 (6 bases). V was pared by 6 bases and J by 1 base, with 9 bases between. CDR3 length equals 13 residues. In germline, CDR1 is MNHEY, CDR2 SVGAGI.

The J gene is TRBJ2-1, the V gene TRBV29-1; 10 nucleotides align to TRBD2. Germline CDR1 SQVTM, CDR2 ANQGSEA. The CDR3 covers 14 residues. The ends lost 4 bases at V and 9 bases at J; junction bases unmatched: 9. The CDR3 here is CSVARSGRASEQFF. In nucleotides, the CDR3 is TGCAGCGTTGCTCGCAGCGGGAGGGCGTCTGAGCAGTTCTTC.

The rearrangement joins TRBV28 to TRBJ2-1; the D gene is possibly TRBD2 (6 bases). The germline V and J ends were trimmed by 3 bases and 7 bases, with 13 bases remaining between them. There are 14 residues in the CDR3. Germline CDR1 and CDR2: MDHEN and SYDVKM. CDR3 bases: TGTGCCAGCAGTTTCCCCGGGAGCCGGAATGAGCAGTTCTTC. Its protein product is CASSFPGSRNEQFF.

The chain joins TRBV6-5 to TRBJ2-1; 9 positions agree with TRBD1. CDR3 length: 13 residues. V shed 6 bases and J 9 bases; nucleotides not matched to a gene: 6. Germline lookup yields CDR1 MNHEY and CDR2 SVGAGI. The CDR3 here is CASSRGTGSEQFF. CDR3 nucleotide sequence: TGTGCCAGCAGCCGAGGGACAGGGAGTGAGCAGTTCTTC.

The genes are TRBV27 and TRBJ2-1; the D is unclear. CDR1 and CDR2 (germline): MNHEY, SMNVEV (reference sequence). The CDR3 is made up of 15 amino acids. The germline V and J ends were trimmed by 2 bases and 8 bases, with 16 bases remaining between them. CDR3 residues: CASSLRQRSLDEQFF. As DNA, the CDR3 is TGTGCCAGCAGTTTACGCCAGAGATCGCTTGATGAGCAGTTCTTC.

The V call is TRBV18, the J call TRBJ1-1; a possible D gene is TRBD1 (5 bases). CDR1 KGHSH and CDR2 LQKENI come from the germline V gene. CDR3 length: 15 residues. Trimming pared 2 bases from V and 1 base from J, leaving 11 bases between. This CDR3 is CASSPGSGTNTEAFF. CDR3 DNA sequence: TGTGCCAGCTCACCAGGATCAGGGACGAACACTGAAGCTTTCTTT. Full variable domain (remainder filled in from reference TRBV18 and TRBJ1-1): NAGVMQNPRHLVRRRGQEARLRCSPMKGHSHVYWYRQLPEEGLKFMVYLQKENIIDESGMPKERFSAEFPKEGPSILRIQQVVRGDSAAYFCASSPGSGTNTEAFFGQGTRLTVV.

The rearrangement links TRBV10-3 to TRBJ1-6; maybe TRBD1 (5 bases). CDR3 length: 14 residues. Trimming left V 4 bases short and J 7 bases short, with 11 bases between. The germline V gene has CDR1 ENHRY and CDR2 SYGVKD. As DNA, the CDR3 is TGTGCCATCAGTGGGGACGGGGACAATTCACCCCTCCACTTT. Protein: CAISGDGDNSPLHF.

The V and J genes are TRBV7-2 and TRBJ2-1, with 10 bases lining up with TRBD2. Germline loops: CDR1 SGHTA, CDR2 FQGNSA. The CDR3 length is 15 residues. With V trimmed by 6 bases and J by 7 bases, 9 bases remained unmatched. CDR3 DNA sequence: TGTGCCAGCAGGATTGCTAGCGGGAGTCTAAATGAGCAGTTCTTC. Its translation is CASRIASGSLNEQFF. The whole variable domain, filled in from reference TRBV7-2 and TRBJ2-1, reads GAGVSQSPSNKVTEKGKDVELRCDPISGHTALYWYRQSLGQGLEFLIYFQGNSAPDKSGLPSDRFSAERTGGSVSTLTIQRTQQEDSAVYLCASRIASGSLNEQFFGPGTRLTVL.

The gene calls are TRBV4-3 and TRBJ2-3, with no clear D. CDR1 and CDR2 from the germline V gene are LGHNA and YSLEER. Deletions cut 6 bases from V and 1 base from J, with 11 bases between. The CDR3 is 14 amino acids. DNA of the CDR3: TGCGCCAGCAGACAGATAGGTGGCACAGATACGCAGTATTTT. Translating gives CASRQIGGTDTQYF.

The chain links TRBV4-3 to TRBJ1-5; D possibly corresponds to TRBD1 (5 bases). V gave up 0 bases and J gave up 4 bases, with 10 bases separating them. There are 15 residues in the CDR3. CDR1 is LGHNA, CDR2 YSLEER, per germline. In DNA form, the CDR3 reads TGCGCCAGCAGCCAAGAGGGCAGGGTTAATCAGCCCCAGCATTTT. It codes for CASSQEGRVNQPQHF.

Only a few counts were recorded for this clone. The chain links TRBV29-1 to TRBJ2-7; 8 nucleotides line up with TRBD1. V lost 5 bases to trimming and J lost 1 base; unmatched junction nucleotides: 4. CDR3 length equals 13 residues. CDR1 is SQVTM, CDR2 ANQGSEA, per germline. CDR3 sequence reads: CSVLQGGSYEQYF. The CDR3 nucleotides are TGCAGCGTTCTACAGGGGGGATCCTACGAGCAGTACTTC.